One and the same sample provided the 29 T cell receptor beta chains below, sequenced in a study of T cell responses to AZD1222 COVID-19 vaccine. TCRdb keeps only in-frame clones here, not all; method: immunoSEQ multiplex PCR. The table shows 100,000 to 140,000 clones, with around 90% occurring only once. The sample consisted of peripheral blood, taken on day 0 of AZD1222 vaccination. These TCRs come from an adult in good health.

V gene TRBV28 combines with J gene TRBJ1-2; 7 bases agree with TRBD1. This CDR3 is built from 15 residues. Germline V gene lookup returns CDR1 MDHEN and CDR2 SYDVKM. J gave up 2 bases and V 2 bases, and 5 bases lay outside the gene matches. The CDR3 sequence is CASSLPGQSNYGYTF. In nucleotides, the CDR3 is TGTGCCAGCAGTTTACCGGGACAGAGCAACTATGGCTACACCTTC.

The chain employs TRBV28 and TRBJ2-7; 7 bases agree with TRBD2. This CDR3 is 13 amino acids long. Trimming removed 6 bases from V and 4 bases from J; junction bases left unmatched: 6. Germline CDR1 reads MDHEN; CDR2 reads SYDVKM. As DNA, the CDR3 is TGTGCCAGCAGCCCTGGGAGGGCGTACGAGCAGTACTTC. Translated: CASSPGRAYEQYF.

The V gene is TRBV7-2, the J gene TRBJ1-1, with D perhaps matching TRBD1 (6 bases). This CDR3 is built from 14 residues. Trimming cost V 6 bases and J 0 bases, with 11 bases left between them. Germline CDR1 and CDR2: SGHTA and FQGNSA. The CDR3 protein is CASSQGWVNTEAFF. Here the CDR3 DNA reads TGTGCCAGCAGTCAGGGGTGGGTGAACACTGAAGCTTTCTTT.

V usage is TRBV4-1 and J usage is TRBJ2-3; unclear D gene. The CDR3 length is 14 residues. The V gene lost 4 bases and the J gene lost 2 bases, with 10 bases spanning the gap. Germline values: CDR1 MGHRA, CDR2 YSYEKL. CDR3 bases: TGCGCCAGCAGCCCCCAGGAGCACACAGATACGCAGTATTTT. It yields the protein CASSPQEHTDTQYF.

This CDR3 is CASSLGGGNTEAFF. The CDR3 DNA sequence: TGTGCCAGCAGTTTGGGCGGAGGGAACACTGAAGCTTTCTTT. This chain connects TRBV27 to TRBJ1-1; no definite D call. Germline V gene lookup returns CDR1 MNHEY and CDR2 SMNVEV (reference sequence). There are 14 residues in the CDR3. The V end lost 3 bases, the J end lost 1 base, and 9 bases lay between the germline ends.

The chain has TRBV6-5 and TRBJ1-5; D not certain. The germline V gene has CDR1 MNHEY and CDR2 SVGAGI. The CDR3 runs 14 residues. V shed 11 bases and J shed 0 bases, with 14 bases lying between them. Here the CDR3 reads CAVLRRYSNQPQHF. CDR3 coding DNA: TGTGCCGTCCTCCGCAGGTATAGCAATCAGCCCCAGCATTTT.

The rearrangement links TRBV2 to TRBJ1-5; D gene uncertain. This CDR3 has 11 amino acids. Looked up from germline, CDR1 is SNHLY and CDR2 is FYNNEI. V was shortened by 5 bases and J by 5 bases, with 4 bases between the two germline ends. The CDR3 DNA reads TGTGCCAGCAGTTTAGATCAGCCCCAGCATTTT. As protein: CASSLDQPQHF.

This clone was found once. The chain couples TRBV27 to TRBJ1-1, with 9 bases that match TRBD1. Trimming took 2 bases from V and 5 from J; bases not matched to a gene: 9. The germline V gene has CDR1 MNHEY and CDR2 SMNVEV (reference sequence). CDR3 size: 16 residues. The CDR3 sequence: CASSLTGGGIWTEAFF. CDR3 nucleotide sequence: TGTGCCAGCAGTTTAACAGGGGGCGGAATATGGACTGAAGCTTTCTTT.

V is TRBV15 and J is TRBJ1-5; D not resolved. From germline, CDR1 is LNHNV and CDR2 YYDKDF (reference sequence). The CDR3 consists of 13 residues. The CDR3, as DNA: TGTTACCCGGCACTCTGGTGGAATCAGCCCCAGCATTTT. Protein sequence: CYPALWWNQPQHF.

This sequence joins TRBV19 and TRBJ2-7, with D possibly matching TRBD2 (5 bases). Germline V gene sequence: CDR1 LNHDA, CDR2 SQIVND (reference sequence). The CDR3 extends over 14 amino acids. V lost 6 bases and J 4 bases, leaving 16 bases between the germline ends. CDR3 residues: CASSALLGEYEQYF. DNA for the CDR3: TGTGCCAGTAGCGCCCTCCTGGGAGAATACGAGCAGTACTTC.

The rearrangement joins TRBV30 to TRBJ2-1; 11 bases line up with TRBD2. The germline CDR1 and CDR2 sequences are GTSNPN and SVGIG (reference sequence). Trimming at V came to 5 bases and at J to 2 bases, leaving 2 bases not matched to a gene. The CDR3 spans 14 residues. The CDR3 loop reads CAWLGLAAYNEQFF. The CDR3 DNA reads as TGTGCCTGGTTGGGACTAGCGGCCTACAATGAGCAGTTCTTC.

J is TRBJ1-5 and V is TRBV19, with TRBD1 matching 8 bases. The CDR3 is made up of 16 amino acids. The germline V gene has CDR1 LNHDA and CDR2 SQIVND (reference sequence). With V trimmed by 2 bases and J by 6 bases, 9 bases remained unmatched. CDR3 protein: CASSIYWQGAAQPQHF. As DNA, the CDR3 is TGTGCCAGTAGTATATATTGGCAGGGGGCGGCTCAGCCCCAGCATTTT.

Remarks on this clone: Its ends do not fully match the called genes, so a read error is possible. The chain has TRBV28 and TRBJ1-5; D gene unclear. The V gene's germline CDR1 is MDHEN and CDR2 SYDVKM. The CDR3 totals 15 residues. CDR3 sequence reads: CASSPPPGLSSPSMF. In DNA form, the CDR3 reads TGTGCCAGCAGTCCCCCTCCAGGATTATCCAGCCCCAGCATGTTT. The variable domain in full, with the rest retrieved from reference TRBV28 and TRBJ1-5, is DVKVTQSSRYLVKRTGEKVFLECVQDMDHENMFWYRQDPGLGLRLIYFSYDVKMKEKGDIPEGYSVSREKKERFSLILESASTNQTSMYLCASSPPPGLSSPSMFGDGTRLSIL.

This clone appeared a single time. The CDR3 nucleotides read TGCAGCGTTCCTAGCGGGAGGTCCTACGAGCAGTACTTC. It codes for CSVPSGRSYEQYF. The gene calls are TRBV29-1 and TRBJ2-7, with 11 positions matching TRBD2. The CDR3 sequence is 13 residues long. J lost 1 base, V lost 5 bases, and 1 base had no gene match. In germline, CDR1 is SQVTM, CDR2 ANQGSEA.

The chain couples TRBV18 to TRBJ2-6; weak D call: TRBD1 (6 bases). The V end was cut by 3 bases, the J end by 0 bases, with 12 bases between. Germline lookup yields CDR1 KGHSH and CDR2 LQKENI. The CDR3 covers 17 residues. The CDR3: CASSPRQGHSGANVLTF. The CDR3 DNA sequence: TGTGCCAGCTCACCGAGGCAGGGACACTCTGGGGCCAACGTCCTGACTTTC.

CDR3 residues: CASSPLRGNQPQHF. The CDR3 DNA is TGTGCCAGCTCACCTTTGCGAGGCAATCAGCCCCAGCATTTT. The gene calls are TRBV18 and TRBJ1-5; D remains unclear. The germline V gene has CDR1 KGHSH and CDR2 LQKENI. The CDR3 sequence is 14 residues long. V dropped 3 bases and J dropped 2 bases, with 8 bases sitting between them. Full variable domain (missing parts from reference TRBV18 and TRBJ1-5): NAGVMQNPRHLVRRRGQEARLRCSPMKGHSHVYWYRQLPEEGLKFMVYLQKENIIDESGMPKERFSAEFPKEGPSILRIQQVVRGDSAAYFCASSPLRGNQPQHFGDGTRLSIL.

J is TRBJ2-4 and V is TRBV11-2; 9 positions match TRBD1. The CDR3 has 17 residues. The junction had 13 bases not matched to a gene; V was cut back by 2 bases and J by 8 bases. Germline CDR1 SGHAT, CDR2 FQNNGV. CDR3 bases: TGTGCCAGCAGCTTATCATCCCCGGGACAGGGCATAGACATTCAGTACTTC. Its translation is CASSLSSPGQGIDIQYF. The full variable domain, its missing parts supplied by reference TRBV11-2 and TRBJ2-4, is EAGVAQSPRYKIIEKRQSVAFWCNPISGHATLYWYQQILGQGPKLLIQFQNNGVVDDSQLPKDRFSAERLKGVDSTLKIQPAKLEDSAVYLCASSLSSPGQGIDIQYFGAGTRLSVL.

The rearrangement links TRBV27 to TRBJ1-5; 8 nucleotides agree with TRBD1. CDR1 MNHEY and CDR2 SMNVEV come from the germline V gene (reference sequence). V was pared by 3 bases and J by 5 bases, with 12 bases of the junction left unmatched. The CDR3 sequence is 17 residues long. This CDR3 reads CASSFGPGQGAHQPQHF. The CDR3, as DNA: TGTGCCAGCAGTTTTGGGCCGGGGCAGGGGGCGCATCAGCCCCAGCATTTT.

The CDR3 spells CASSVFGLAGVNEQFF. As DNA, the CDR3 is TGTGCCAGCAGCGTATTTGGACTAGCGGGGGTCAATGAGCAGTTCTTC. This rearrangement joins TRBV9 to TRBJ2-1; 13 positions agree with TRBD2. Germline values: CDR1 SGDLS, CDR2 YYNGEE. The CDR3 covers 16 residues. The V and J ends lost 1 base and 6 bases, in that order; junction bases with no gene match: 4. Supplemented by reference TRBV9 and TRBJ2-1, the full variable domain reads DSGVTQTPKHLITATGQRVTLRCSPRSGDLSVYWYQQSLDQGLQFLIQYYNGEERAKGNILERFSAQQFPDLHSELNLSSLELGDSALYFCASSVFGLAGVNEQFFGPGTRLTVL.

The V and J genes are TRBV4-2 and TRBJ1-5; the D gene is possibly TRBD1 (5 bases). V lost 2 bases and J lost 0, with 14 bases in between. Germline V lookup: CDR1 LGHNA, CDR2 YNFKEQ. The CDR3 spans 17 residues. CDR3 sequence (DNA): TGTGCCAGCAGCCAATCCGTCGGGGGGAATAGCAATCAGCCCCAGCATTTT. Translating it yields CASSQSVGGNSNQPQHF.

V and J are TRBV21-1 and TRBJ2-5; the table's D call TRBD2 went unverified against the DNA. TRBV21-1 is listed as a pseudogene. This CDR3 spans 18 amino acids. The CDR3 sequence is CASSWSPSGLAGEETQYF. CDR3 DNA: TGTGCCAGCAGCTGGTCCCCTTCGGGACTAGCGGGCGAAGAGACCCAGTACTTC.

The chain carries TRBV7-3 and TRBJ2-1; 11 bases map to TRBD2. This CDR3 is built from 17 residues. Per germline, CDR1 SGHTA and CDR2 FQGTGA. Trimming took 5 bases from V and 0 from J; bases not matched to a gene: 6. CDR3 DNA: TGTGCCAGCAGCCCTCTTAGCGGGAGGGCCTCCTACAATGAGCAGTTCTTC. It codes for CASSPLSGRASYNEQFF.

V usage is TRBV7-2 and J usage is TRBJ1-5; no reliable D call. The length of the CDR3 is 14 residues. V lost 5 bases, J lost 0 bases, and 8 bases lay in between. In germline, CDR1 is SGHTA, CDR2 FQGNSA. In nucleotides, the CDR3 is TGTGCCAGCAGCAGCTACGGTAGCAATCAGCCCCAGCATTTT. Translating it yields CASSSYGSNQPQHF.

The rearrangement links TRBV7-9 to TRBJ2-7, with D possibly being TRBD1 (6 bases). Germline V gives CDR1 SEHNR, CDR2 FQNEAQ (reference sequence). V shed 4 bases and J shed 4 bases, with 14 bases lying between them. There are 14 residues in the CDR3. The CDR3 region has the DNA TGTGCCAGCAGCTCCGACAGGACCTCTTACGAGCAGTACTTC. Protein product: CASSSDRTSYEQYF.

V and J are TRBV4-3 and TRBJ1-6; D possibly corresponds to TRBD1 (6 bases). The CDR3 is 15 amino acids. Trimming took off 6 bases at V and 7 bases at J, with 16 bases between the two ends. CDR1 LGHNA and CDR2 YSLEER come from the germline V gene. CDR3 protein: CASRRGAQENSPLHF. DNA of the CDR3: TGCGCCAGCAGAAGGGGGGCGCAGGAGAATTCACCCCTCCACTTT.

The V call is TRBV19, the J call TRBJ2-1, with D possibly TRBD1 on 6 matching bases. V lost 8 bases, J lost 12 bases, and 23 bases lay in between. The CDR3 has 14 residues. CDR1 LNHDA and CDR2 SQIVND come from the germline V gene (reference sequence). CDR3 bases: TGTGCCAGTTCTAGGGGGACCGGAGGATCTGGGCAGTTCTTC. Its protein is CASSRGTGGSGQFF.

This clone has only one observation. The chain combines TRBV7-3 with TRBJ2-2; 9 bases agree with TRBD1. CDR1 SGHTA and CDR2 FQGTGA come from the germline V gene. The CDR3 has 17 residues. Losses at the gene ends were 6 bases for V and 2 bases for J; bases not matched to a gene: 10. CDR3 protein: CASRAGTGIPNTGELFF. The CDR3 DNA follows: TGTGCCAGCAGGGCCGGGACAGGGATTCCAAACACCGGGGAGCTGTTTTTT.

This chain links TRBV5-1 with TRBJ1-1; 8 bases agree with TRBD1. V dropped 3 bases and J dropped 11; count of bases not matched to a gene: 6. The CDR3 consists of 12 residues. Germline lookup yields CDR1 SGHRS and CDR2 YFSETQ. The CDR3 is CASSSQGAGAFF. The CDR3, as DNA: TGCGCCAGCAGCTCTCAGGGGGCCGGGGCTTTCTTT.

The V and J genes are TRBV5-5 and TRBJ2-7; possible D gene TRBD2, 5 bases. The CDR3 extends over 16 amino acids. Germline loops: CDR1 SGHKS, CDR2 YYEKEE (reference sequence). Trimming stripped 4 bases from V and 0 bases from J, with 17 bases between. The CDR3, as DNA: TGTGCCAGCAGCCTCTCTGACTACCCTCCCTCCTACGAGCAGTACTTC. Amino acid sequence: CASSLSDYPPSYEQYF.